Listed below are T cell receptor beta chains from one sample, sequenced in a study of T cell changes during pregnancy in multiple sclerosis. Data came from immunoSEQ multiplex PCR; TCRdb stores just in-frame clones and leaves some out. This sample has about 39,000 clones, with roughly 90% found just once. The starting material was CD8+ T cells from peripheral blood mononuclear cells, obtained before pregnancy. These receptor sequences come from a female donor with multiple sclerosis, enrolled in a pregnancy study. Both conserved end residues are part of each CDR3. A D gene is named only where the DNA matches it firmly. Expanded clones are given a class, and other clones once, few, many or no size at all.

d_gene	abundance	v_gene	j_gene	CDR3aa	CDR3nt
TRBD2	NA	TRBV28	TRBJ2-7	CASSSPGGQDEQYF	TGTGCCAGCAGTTCCCCGGGGGGGCAGGACGAGCAGTACTTC
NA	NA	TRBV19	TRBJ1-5	CASSSPPHRPNQPQHF	TGTGCCAGTAGTAGCCCACCGCACAGGCCGAATCAGCCCCAGCATTTT
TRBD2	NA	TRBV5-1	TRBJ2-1	CASSLPSGGAGNNEQFF	TGCGCCAGCAGCTTGCCATCGGGGGGGGCCGGGAACAATGAGCAGTTCTTC
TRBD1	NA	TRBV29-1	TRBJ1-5	CSVEDQGTGSQPWNQPQHF	TGCAGCGTTGAAGATCAGGGGACAGGTTCTCAACCCTGGAACCAGCCCCAGCATTTT
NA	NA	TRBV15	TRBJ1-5	CATSRAGAYSNQPQHF	TGTGCCACCAGCAGAGCAGGGGCATATAGCAATCAGCCCCAGCATTTT
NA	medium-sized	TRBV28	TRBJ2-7	CASSLRGYEQYF	TGTGCCAGCAGTCTTCGAGGTTACGAGCAGTACTTC
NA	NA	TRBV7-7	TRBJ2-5	CASSGGSTLRETQYF	TGTGCCAGCAGCGGCGGGTCAACACTTAGAGAGACCCAGTACTTC
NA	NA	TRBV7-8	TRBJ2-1	CASSFSRPQGSLHEQFF	TGTGCCAGCAGCTTTTCACGCCCACAGGGTTCCCTCCATGAGCAGTTCTTC
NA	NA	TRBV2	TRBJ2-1	CASSEGRNEQFF	TGTGCCAGCAGTGAGGGGAGAAATGAGCAGTTCTTC
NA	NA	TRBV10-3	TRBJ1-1	CAISETPRENTEAFF	TGTGCCATCAGTGAGACACCCAGGGAGAACACTGAAGCTTTCTTT